This T cell receptor (beta chain) emerged from a study of beta chain features in type 1 diabetes. Reverse transcription of all isolated RNA meant that expressed TCRB transcripts were sequenced. The assay was immunoSEQ multiplex PCR, and TCRdb's table has in-frame clones only and misses some. The table lists under 250,000 clones, under 13% of them singletons. This clone has just a few counts. The sample was central memory CD4+ T cells from blood. The sequence was obtained from a man younger than 30 in good health.

CDR3 amino acids: CASRPRQGGGEQFF. As DNA, the CDR3 is TGCGCCAGCCGACCGAGGCAGGGAGGAGGTGAGCAGTTCTTC. This chain joins TRBV5-1 and TRBJ2-1; weak D call: TRBD2 (6 bases). Germline loops: CDR1 SGHRS, CDR2 YFSETQ. The length of the CDR3 is 14 residues. V was clipped by 7 bases and J by 9 bases, with 20 bases between them.